Sequencing of this T cell receptor beta chain was carried out in a study of breast tumors, draining lymph nodes, adjacent tissues. From germline, CDR1 is LNHDA and CDR2 SQIVND (reference sequence). The CDR3 covers 16 residues. Samples came from axillary lymph nodes draining the breast cancer. Points from the study as a whole: Most tumor T cells seemingly derive from lymph node, then expand in tumor. Compared with lymph nodes, tumors were less diverse; compared with nontumor tissue, more. Luminal-like breast cancer showed significantly greater tumor-nontumor repertoire similarity than basal-like breast cancer did.

To note about this clonotype: The antigen is undetermined. A single base separates this from a much larger clone, so it may be a read error.

From the multiplex PCR reads, TCRdb called clonotypes with MiXCR, one entry per CDR3 protein. Counted here are about 180,000 distinct CDR3 sequences, 25% to 40% occurring once; the ten biggest clones make up approximately 4.2%. The V gene is TRBV19, the J gene TRBJ2-1; D may be TRBD1 or TRBD2 (5 bases each). The sequencing sample was made of axillary lymph node tissue. The sequence was obtained from a female donor with breast cancer. Some clones in this sample may be carry-over from other donors' samples. The CDR3 DNA follows: TGTGCCAGTAGTCCCAGAATGAGGGGCTCCTACAGTGAGCAGTTCTTC. Translation: CASSPRMRGSYSEQFF. Based on the CDR3 plus reference TRBV19 and TRBJ2-1, the full variable domain is DGGITQSPKYLFRKEGQNVTLSCEQNLNHDAMYWYRQDPGQGLRLIYYSQIVNDFQKGDIAEGYSVSREKKESFPLTVTSAQKNPTAFYLCASSPRMRGSYSEQFFGPGTRLTVL.